The T cell receptor beta chain under discussion was sequenced for a study of blood T cell repertoires in COVID-19. Whole-study context: The analysed material was cDNA or gDNA that came from T cells, B-cell-depleted T cells, or PBMCs.

Measured with immunoSEQ multiplex PCR; TCRdb has only the in-frame clones, and not every one. Of 190,000 or so clones listed, roughly four fifths are singletons. The CDR3 spans 13 residues. CDR1 is SGHTA, CDR2 FQGNSA, per germline. V was pared by 5 bases and J by 11 bases, with 13 bases between. The sequencing input was peripheral blood. V usage is TRBV7-2 and J usage is TRBJ1-6; tentatively, D is TRBD1 (6 bases). This clonotype was sampled from a human donor with acute or convalescent COVID-19. The donor label of this sample is uncertain. The CDR3 loop is CASSPGQYAPLHF. In DNA, the CDR3 is TGTGCCAGCAGCCCAGGACAGTATGCACCCCTCCACTTT. The full variable domain, with the rest looked up from reference TRBV7-2 and TRBJ1-6, is GAGVSQSPSNKVTEKGKDVELRCDPISGHTALYWYRQSLGQGLEFLIYFQGNSAPDKSGLPSDRFSAERTGGSVSTLTIQRTQQEDSAVYLCASSPGQYAPLHFGNGTRLTVT.